This T cell receptor beta chain was captured by sequencing in a study of PD-L1 blockade in urothelial cancer. Produced via immunoSEQ multiplex PCR; TCRdb's table is partial and in-frame only. The sample lists tens of thousands of clones, about four fifths occurring once. This CDR3 has 14 residues. Trimming shortened V by 5 bases and J by 3 bases, and 14 bases separated the two germline ends. The germline V gene has CDR1 SGHTA and CDR2 FQGNSA. The TCR originated in a man between 65 and 80 years old with urothelial cancer. The chain joins TRBV7-2 to TRBJ2-7, with D tentatively TRBD2 (6 bases). The specimen was PBMCs, collected around atezolizumab (anti-PD-L1) treatment. This chain's CDR3 is CASSTRRRGYEQYF. The CDR3 region has the DNA TGTGCCAGCAGCACCCGACGGAGGGGCTACGAGCAGTACTTC.